This T cell receptor (beta chain) is drawn from a study of radiation and T cells in renal cell carcinoma. Study observations and caveats: Top tumor clonotypes rose in blood 2 weeks post-radiation, then contracted. Pretreatment tumor biopsies were lacking, so baseline clonotypes are unknown.

Time point denoted: blood 4 weeks post-SBRT, at nephrectomy. Described treatment: 15 Gy SBRT to primary tumor, nephrectomy 4 weeks later. Nephrectomy followed 15 Gy stereotactic body radiation by 4 weeks. Radiation-treated patients gave blood at baseline, week 2 and week 4. A note on this clone: Antigen specificity is unknown.

Assay: immunoSEQ multiplex PCR; the TCRdb copy retains only in-frame clones and omits some. The sample lists tens of thousands of clones, approximately 81% seen once, with roughly a third in the top ten. Germline V gene data show CDR1 as ENHRY and CDR2 as SYGVKD. V shed 0 bases and J shed 0 bases, with 9 bases lying between them. The CDR3 runs to 16 residues. This sequence joins TRBV10-3 and TRBJ1-3; D is unresolved. The specimen comprised blood, sampled from a patient whose treatment included radiotherapy and nephrectomy. The receptor's source is a man in his fifties or sixties with renal cell carcinoma. CDR3 coding DNA: TGTGCCATCAGTGAGTCGGGCCGGAGCTCTGGAAACACCATATATTTT. Translation gives CAISESGRSSGNTIYF.